This T cell receptor (beta chain) was sequenced during a study of cytomegalovirus exposure and HLA in healthy donors. Worth noting for this clone: As yet, its antigen is unknown.

Regarding the study as a whole: Donor immune exposure was known only as CMV serostatus.

With 60 Vbeta and 13 Jbeta primers, the PCR was carried out. Assay used: immunoSEQ multiplex PCR; TCRdb lists only in-frame clones, some missing. The data hold 120,000 or so clones, with about 80% observed a single time. The CDR3 is made up of 14 amino acids. Germline CDR1 and CDR2: MNHEY and SMNVEV (reference sequence). Trimming removed 6 bases from V and 2 bases from J; junction bases left unmatched: 5. The sequence was collected from a man aged 30-40 years in good health and CMV-seronegative. Sample: PBMCs. The rearrangement joins TRBV27 to TRBJ2-3, with 7 bases identical to TRBD2. This chain's CDR3 is CASRGSGFTDTQYF. For the CDR3, the DNA is TGTGCCAGCAGGGGTAGCGGGTTCACAGATACGCAGTATTTT.